These 2 T cell receptor beta chains share one sample of origin, sequenced in a study of a mutant IDH1 vaccine in newly diagnosed glioma. The antigens of these receptors remain unknown. The method was immunoSEQ multiplex PCR; TCRdb's version includes in-frame clones alone and lacks a portion of them. Of roughly 60,000 clones in the sample, about 74% were seen once. Time point specified: week 35, safety follow-up. The vaccine gave 300 ug of a 20-mer mutant IDH1 peptide subcutaneously per dose. The material was PBMCs, obtained from a glioma patient whose treatment included an IDH1 peptide vaccine. Receptors were obtained from a man aged 50-59 years with glioma.

The chain recombines TRBV30 with TRBJ1-5, with a weak D call TRBD1 (5 bases). Per germline, CDR1 GTSNPN and CDR2 SVGIG (reference sequence). V lost 2 bases to trimming and J lost 9 bases, with 23 bases between them. The CDR3 contains 16 residues. In DNA, the CDR3 is TGTGCCTGGAGTACGGCGGGGGTCGTCGGGACGTGGCCCCAGCATTTT. This translates into CAWSTAGVVGTWPQHF.

CDR3 sequence reads: CASSTQTVLGEQFF. For the CDR3, the DNA is TGTGCCAGTAGTACCCAGACCGTGTTAGGGGAGCAGTTCTTC. The V and J genes are TRBV19 and TRBJ2-1, with unresolved D. V was pared by 4 bases and J by 10 bases, with 17 bases between. CDR1 LNHDA and CDR2 SQIVND come from the germline V gene (reference sequence). This CDR3 region has 14 residues.